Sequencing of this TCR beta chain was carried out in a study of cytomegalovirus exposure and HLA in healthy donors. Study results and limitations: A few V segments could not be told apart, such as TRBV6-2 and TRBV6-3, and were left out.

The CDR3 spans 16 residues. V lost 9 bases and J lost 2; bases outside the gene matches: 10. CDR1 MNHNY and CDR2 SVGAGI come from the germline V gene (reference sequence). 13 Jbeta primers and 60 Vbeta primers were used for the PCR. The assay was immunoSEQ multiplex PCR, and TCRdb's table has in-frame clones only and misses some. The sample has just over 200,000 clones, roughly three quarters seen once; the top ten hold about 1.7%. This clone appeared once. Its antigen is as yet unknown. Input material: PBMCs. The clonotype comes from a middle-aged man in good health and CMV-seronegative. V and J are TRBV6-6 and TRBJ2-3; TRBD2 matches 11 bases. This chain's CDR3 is CASSPLAGGNTDTQYF. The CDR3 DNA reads TGTGCCAGTTCCCCCCTAGCGGGAGGTAACACAGATACGCAGTATTTT.